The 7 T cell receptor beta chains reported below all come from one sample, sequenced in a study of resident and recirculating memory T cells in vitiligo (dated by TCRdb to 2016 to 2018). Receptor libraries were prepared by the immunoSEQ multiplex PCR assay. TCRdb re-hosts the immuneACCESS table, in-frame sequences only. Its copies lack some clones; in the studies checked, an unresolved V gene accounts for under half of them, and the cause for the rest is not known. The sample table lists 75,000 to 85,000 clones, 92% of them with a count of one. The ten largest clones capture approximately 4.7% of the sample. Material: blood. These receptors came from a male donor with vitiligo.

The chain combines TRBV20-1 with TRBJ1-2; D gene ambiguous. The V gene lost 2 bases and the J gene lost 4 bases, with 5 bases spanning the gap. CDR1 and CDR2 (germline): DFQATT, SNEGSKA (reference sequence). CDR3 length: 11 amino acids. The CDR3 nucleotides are TGCAGTGCTAGAACGGGCTATGGCTACACCTTC. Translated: CSARTGYGYTF.

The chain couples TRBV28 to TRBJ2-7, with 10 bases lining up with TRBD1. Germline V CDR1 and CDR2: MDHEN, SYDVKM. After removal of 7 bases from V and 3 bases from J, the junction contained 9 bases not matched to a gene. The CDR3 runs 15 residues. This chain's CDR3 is CASTTPGTGVYEQYF. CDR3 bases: TGTGCCAGCACTACACCCGGGACAGGGGTCTACGAGCAGTACTTC.

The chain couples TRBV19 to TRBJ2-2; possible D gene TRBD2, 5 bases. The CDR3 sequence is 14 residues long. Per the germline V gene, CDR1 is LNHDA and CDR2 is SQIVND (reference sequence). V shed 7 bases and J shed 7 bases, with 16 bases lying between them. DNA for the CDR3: TGTGCCAGTAAGGTCAGCGGTTCAGGCGGGGAGCTGTTTTTT. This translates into CASKVSGSGGELFF.

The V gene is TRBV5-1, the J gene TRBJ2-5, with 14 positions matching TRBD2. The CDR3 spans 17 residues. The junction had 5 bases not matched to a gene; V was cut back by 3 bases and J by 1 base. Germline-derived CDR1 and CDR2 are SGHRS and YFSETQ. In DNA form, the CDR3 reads TGCGCCAGCAGCTGGGGACTAGCGGGAGTAGCCCAAGAGACCCAGTACTTC. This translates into CASSWGLAGVAQETQYF.

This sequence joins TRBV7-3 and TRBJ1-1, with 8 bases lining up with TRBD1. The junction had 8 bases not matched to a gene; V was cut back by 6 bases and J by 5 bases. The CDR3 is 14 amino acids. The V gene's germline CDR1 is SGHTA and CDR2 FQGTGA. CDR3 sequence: CASRYPGGRTEAFF. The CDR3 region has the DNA TGTGCCAGCAGGTACCCAGGGGGCAGGACTGAAGCTTTCTTT.

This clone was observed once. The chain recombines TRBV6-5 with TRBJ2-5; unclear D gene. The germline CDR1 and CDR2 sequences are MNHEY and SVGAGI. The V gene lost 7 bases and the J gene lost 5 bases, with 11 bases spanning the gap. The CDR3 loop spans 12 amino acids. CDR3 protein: CASTHYGETQYF. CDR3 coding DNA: TGTGCCAGCACTCATTACGGGGAGACCCAGTACTTC.

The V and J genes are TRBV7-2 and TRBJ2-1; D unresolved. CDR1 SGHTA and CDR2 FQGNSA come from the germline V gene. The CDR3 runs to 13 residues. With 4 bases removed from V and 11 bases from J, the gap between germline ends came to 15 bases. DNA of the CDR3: TGTGCCAGCAGCTCCGGGTCCTCATCTAAGCAGTTCTTC. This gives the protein CASSSGSSSKQFF.